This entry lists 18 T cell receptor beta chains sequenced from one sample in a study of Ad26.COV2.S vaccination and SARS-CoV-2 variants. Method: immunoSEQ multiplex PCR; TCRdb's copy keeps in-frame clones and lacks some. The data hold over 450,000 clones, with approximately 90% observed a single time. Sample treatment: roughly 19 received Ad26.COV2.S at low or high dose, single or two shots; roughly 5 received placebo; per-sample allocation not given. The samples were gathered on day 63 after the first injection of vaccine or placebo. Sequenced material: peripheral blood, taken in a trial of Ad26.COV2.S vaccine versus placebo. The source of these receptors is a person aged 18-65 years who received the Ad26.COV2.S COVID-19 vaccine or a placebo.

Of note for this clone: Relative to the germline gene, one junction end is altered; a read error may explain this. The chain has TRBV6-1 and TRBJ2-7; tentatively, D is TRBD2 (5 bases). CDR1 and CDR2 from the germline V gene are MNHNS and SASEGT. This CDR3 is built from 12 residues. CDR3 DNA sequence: TGTGCCAGCAGCGAAGTGGGAGTAGCAAAGTACTTC. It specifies CASSEVGVAKYF.

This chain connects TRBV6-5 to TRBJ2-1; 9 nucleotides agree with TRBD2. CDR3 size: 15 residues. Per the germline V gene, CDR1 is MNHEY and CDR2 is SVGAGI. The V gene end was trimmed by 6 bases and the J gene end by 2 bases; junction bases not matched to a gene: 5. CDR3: CASRSRTSAYNEQFF. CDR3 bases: TGTGCCAGCAGATCCCGGACTAGCGCCTACAATGAGCAGTTCTTC.

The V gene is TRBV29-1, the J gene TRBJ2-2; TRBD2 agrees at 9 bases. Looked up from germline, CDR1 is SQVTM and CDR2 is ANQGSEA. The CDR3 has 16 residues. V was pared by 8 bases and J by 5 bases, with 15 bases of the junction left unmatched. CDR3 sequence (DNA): TGCAGCCCCCTGGGCGGGAGGGCCTTTCTGACCGGGGAGCTGTTTTTT. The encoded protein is CSPLGGRAFLTGELFF.

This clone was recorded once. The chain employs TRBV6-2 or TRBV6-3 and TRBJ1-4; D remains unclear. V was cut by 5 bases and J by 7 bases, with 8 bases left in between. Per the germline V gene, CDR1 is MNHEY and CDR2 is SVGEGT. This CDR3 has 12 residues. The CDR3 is CASSARGEKLFF. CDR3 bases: TGTGCCAGCAGTGCCCGAGGTGAAAAACTGTTTTTT.

In nucleotides, the CDR3 is TGTGCCAGCAGCCCAGACGGCGGGGGGGCCACAGATACGCAGTATTTT. This translates into CASSPDGGGATDTQYF. The chain links TRBV9 to TRBJ2-3, with 9 bases lining up with TRBD2. J was trimmed by 2 bases and V by 4 bases; bases with no gene match: 8. Per germline, CDR1 SGDLS and CDR2 YYNGEE. The CDR3 covers 16 residues.

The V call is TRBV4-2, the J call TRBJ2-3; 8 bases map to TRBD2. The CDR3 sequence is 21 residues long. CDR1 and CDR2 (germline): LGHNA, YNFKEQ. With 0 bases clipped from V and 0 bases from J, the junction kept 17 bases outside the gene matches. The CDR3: CASSQDSGGHTLALSTDTQYF. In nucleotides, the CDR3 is TGTGCCAGCAGCCAAGATTCGGGGGGGCATACCCTAGCGTTAAGCACAGATACGCAGTATTTT.

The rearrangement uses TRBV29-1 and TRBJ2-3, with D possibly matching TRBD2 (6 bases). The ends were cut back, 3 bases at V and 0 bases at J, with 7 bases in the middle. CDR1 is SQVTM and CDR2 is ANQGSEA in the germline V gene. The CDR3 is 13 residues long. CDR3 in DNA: TGCAGCGTTGATGGGACTAGCACAGATACGCAGTATTTT. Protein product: CSVDGTSTDTQYF.

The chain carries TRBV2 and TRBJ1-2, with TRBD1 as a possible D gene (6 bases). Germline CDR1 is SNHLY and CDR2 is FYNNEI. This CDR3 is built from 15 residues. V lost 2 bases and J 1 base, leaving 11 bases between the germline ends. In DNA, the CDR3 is TGTGCCAGCAGTGAATGGGGGCAGGGTAACTATGGCTACACCTTC. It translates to CASSEWGQGNYGYTF.

CDR3 nucleotide sequence: TGTGCCAGCACCTCGGGAGGGCTCAATGAGCAGTTCTTC. It specifies CASTSGGLNEQFF. The V gene is TRBV11-2, the J gene TRBJ2-1; 8 bases are a match to TRBD2. V was clipped by 7 bases and J by 6 bases; unmatched bases: 5. CDR1 and CDR2 from the germline V gene are SGHAT and FQNNGV. The CDR3 has 13 residues.

The DNA for the CDR3 is TGTGCCATCAGTGGGGAATGGGGCAGCTCCTACGAGCAGTACTTC. This sequence encodes CAISGEWGSSYEQYF. The chain is built from TRBV10-3 and TRBJ2-7, with a weak D call TRBD1 (5 bases). Germline-derived CDR1 and CDR2 are ENHRY and SYGVKD. V was shortened by 4 bases and J by 0 bases, with 13 bases between the two germline ends. CDR3 length: 15 amino acids.

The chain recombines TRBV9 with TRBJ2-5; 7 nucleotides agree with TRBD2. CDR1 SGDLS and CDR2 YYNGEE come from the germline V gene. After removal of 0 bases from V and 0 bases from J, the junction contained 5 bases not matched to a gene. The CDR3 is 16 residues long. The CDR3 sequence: CASSVAAGEYQETQYF. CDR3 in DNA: TGTGCCAGCAGCGTAGCGGCGGGGGAGTACCAAGAGACCCAGTACTTC.

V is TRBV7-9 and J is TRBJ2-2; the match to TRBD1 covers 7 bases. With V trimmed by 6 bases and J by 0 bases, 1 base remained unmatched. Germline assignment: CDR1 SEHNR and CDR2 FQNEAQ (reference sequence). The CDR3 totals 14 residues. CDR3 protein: CASSQGANTGELFF. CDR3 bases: TGTGCCAGCAGTCAGGGGGCGAACACCGGGGAGCTGTTTTTT.

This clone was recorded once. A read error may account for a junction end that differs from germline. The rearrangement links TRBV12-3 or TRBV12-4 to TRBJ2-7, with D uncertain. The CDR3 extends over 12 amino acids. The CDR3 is CASSFSSHEQYF. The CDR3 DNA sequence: TGTGCCAGCAGTTTTAGCTCCCACGAGCAGTACTTC.

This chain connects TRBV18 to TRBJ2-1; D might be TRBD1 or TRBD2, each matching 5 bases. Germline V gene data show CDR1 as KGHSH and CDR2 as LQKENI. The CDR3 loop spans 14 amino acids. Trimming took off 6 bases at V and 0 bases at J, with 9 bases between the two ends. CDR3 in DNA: TGTGCCAGCTCCCGGGGCGGCTCCTACAATGAGCAGTTCTTC. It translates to CASSRGGSYNEQFF. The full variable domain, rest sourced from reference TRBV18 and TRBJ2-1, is NAGVMQNPRHLVRRRGQEARLRCSPMKGHSHVYWYRQLPEEGLKFMVYLQKENIIDESGMPKERFSAEFPKEGPSILRIQQVVRGDSAAYFCASSRGGSYNEQFFGPGTRLTVL.

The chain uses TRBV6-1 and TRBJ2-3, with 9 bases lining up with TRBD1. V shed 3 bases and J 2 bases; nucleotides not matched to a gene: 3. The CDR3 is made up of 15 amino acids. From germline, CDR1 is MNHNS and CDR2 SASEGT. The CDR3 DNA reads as TGTGCCAGCAGTGATAGGACAGGGGCCACAGATACGCAGTATTTT. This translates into CASSDRTGATDTQYF.

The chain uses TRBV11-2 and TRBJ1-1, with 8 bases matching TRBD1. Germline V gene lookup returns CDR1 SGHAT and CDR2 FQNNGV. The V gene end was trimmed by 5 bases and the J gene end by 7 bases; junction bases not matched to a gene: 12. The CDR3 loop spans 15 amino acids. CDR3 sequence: CASSTSSYDRGEAFF. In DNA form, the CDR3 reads TGTGCCAGCAGCACTTCCTCCTATGACAGGGGTGAAGCTTTCTTT.

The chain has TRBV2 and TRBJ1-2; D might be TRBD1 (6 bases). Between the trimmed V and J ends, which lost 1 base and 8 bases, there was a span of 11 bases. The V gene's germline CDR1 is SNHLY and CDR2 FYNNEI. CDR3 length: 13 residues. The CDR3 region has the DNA TGTGCCAGCAGTGAAGACAGGGTCGAAGGCTACACCTTC. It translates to CASSEDRVEGYTF.

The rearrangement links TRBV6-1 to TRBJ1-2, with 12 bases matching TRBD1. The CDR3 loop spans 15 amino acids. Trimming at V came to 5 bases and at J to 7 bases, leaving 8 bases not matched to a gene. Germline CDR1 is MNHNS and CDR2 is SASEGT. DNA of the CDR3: TGTGCCAGCAGTCCGGGGACAGGGGGCATCACTGGCTACACCTTC. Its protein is CASSPGTGGITGYTF.